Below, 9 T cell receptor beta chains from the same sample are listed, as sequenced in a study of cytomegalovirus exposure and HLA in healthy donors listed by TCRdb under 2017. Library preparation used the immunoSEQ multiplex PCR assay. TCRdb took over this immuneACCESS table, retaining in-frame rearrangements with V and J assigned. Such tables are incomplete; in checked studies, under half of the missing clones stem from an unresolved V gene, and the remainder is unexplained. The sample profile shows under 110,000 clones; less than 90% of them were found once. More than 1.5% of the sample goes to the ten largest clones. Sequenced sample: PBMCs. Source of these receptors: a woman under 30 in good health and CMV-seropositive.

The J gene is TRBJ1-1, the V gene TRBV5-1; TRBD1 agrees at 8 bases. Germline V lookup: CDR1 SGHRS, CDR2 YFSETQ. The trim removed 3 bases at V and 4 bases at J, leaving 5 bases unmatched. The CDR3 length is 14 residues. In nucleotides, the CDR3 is TGCGCCAGCAGCTCACAGGGGGACTCCACTGAAGCTTTCTTT. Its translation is CASSSQGDSTEAFF.

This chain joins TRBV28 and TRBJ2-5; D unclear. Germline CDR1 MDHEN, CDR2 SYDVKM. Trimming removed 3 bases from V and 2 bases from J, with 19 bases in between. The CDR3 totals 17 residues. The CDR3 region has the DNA TGTGCCAGCAGTTTCGAGATCTTTAAGACTTCACAAGAGACCCAGTACTTC. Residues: CASSFEIFKTSQETQYF.

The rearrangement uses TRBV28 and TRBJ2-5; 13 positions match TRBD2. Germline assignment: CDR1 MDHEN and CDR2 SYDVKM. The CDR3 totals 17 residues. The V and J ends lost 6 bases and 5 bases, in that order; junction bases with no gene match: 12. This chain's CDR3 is CASSPGLAGHSRETQYF. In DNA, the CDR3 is TGTGCCAGCAGCCCGGGACTAGCGGGGCACTCAAGGGAGACCCAGTACTTC.

CDR3 bases: TGTGCCAGCAGCCCAATGGCCGGAGGTGAAGCTTTCTTT. Amino acids: CASSPMAGGEAFF. The chain has TRBV7-2 and TRBJ1-1; D call uncertain. In germline, CDR1 is SGHTA, CDR2 FQGNSA. There are 13 residues in the CDR3. Deletions cut 5 bases from V and 7 bases from J, with 14 bases between.

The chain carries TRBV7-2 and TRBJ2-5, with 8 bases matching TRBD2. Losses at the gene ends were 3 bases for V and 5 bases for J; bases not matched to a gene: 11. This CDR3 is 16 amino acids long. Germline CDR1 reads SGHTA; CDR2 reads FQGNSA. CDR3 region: CASSLGGLGTVETQYF. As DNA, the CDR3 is TGTGCCAGCAGCTTGGGGGGACTAGGAACCGTTGAGACCCAGTACTTC.

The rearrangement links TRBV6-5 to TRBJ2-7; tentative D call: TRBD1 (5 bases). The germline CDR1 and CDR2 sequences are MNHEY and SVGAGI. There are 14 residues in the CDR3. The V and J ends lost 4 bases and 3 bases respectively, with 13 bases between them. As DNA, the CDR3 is TGTGCCAGCAGTTTTTCCGTCCAGGGCTACGAGCAGTACTTC. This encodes CASSFSVQGYEQYF.

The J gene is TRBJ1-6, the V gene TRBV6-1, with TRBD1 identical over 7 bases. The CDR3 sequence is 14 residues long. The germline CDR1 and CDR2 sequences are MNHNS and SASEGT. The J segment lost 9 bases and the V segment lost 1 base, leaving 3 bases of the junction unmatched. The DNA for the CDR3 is TGTGCCAGCAGTGAAGGACAGGGTAGTTCACCCCTCCACTTT. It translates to CASSEGQGSSPLHF.

The CDR3 here is CASSKVAGSEETQYF. CDR3 coding DNA: TGTGCCAGCAGCAAAGTTGCGGGGTCGGAGGAGACCCAGTACTTC. This chain connects TRBV21-1 to TRBJ2-5; the D call of TRBD2 is as the table states it, not checked on the DNA. TRBV21-1 is a documented pseudogene. The CDR3 is made up of 15 amino acids.

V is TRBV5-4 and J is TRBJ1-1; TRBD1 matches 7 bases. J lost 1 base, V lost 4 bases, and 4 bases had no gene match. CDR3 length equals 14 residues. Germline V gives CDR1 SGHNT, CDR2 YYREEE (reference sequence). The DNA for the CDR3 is TGTGCCAGCAGCCCGGGACAGACGAACACTGAAGCTTTCTTT. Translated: CASSPGQTNTEAFF.